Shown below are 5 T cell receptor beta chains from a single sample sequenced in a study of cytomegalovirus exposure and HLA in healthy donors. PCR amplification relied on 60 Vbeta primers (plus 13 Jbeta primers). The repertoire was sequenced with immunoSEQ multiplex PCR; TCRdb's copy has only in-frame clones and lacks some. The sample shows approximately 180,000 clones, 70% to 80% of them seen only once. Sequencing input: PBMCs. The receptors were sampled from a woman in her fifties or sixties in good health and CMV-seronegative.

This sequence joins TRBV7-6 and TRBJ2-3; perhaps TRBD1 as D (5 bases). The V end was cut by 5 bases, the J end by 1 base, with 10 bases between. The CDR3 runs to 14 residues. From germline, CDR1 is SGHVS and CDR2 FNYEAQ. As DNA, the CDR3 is TGTGCCAGCAGCCTTGGACATCGCACAGATACGCAGTATTTT. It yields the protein CASSLGHRTDTQYF.

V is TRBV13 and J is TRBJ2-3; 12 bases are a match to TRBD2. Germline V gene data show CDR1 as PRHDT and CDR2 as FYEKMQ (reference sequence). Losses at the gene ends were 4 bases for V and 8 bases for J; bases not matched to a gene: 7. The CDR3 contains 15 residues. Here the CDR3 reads CASSSRLAGEGTQYF. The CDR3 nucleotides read TGTGCCAGCAGCTCCCGACTAGCGGGAGAGGGTACGCAGTATTTT.

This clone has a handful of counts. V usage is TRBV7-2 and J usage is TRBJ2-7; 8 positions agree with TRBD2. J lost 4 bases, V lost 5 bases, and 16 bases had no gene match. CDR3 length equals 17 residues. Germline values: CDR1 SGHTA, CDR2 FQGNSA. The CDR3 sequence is CASSPEISGSSLYEQYF. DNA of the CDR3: TGTGCCAGCAGCCCAGAGATCAGCGGGAGTTCGTTGTACGAGCAGTACTTC.

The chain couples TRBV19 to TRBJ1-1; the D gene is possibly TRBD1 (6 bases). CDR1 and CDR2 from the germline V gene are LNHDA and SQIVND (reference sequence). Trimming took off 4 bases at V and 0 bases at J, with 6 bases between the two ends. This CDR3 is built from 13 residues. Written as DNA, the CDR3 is TGTGCCAGTAGTACAGGGGTGAACACTGAAGCTTTCTTT. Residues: CASSTGVNTEAFF. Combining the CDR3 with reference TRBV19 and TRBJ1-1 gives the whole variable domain DGGITQSPKYLFRKEGQNVTLSCEQNLNHDAMYWYRQDPGQGLRLIYYSQIVNDFQKGDIAEGYSVSREKKESFPLTVTSAQKNPTAFYLCASSTGVNTEAFFGQGTRLTVV.

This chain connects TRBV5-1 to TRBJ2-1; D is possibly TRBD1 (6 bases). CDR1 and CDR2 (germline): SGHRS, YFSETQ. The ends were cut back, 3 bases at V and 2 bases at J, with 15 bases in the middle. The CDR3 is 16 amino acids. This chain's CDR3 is CASSSFGDTAYNEQFF. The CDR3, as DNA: TGCGCCAGCAGCTCGTTCGGGGACACGGCCTACAATGAGCAGTTCTTC.